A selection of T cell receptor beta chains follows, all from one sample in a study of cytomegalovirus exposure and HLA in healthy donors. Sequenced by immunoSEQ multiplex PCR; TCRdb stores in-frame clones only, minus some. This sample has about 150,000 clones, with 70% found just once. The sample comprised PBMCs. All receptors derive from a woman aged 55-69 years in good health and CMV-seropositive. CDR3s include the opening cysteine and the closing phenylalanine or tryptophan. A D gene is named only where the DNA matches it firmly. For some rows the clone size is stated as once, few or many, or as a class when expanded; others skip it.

CDR3: CATSREGQGLGEKLFF
DNA: TGTGCCACCAGCAGAGAGGGACAGGGATTGGGCGAAAAACTGTTTTTT
J: TRBJ1-4
D: TRBD1
size: few
V: TRBV15

CDR3: CASSPMGLAKNIQYF
DNA: TGCGCCAGCAGCCCCATGGGGCTAGCCAAAAACATTCAGTACTTC
J: TRBJ2-4
D: .
size: .
V: TRBV4-1

CDR3: CASMQASNQPQHF
DNA: TGTGCCAGCATGCAGGCTAGCAATCAGCCCCAGCATTTT
J: TRBJ1-5
D: .
size: .
V: TRBV2

CDR3: CASSQDRTLRGEKLFF
DNA: TGCGCCAGCAGCCAAGACCGAACGCTAAGGGGTGAAAAACTGTTTTTT
J: TRBJ1-4
D: .
size: .
V: TRBV4-1

CDR3: CASSGGQGAGQPQHF
DNA: TGTGCCAGCAGCGGTGGACAGGGGGCGGGTCAGCCCCAGCATTTT
J: TRBJ1-5
D: TRBD1
size: .
V: TRBV9

CDR3: CASSLVQGTDTQYF
DNA: TGCGCCAGCAGCTTGGTCCAGGGGACAGATACGCAGTATTTT
J: TRBJ2-3
D: .
size: few
V: TRBV5-1

CDR3: CASSQNRGSNEKLFF
DNA: TGCGCCAGCAGCCAGAACAGGGGCTCTAATGAAAAACTGTTTTTT
J: TRBJ1-4
D: TRBD1
size: few
V: TRBV4-1

CDR3: CASRHDSPNGAFF
DNA: TGTGCCAGCAGGCACGACAGCCCGAATGGGGCTTTCTTT
J: TRBJ1-1
D: .
size: .
V: TRBV28

CDR3: CASSRQGTGELFF
DNA: TGCGCCAGCAGCCGACAGGGAACCGGGGAGCTGTTTTTT
J: TRBJ2-2
D: TRBD1
size: .
V: TRBV4-1

CDR3: CASSPSVDRSNQPQHF
DNA: TGTGCCAGCAGCCCCAGCGTAGACAGAAGCAATCAGCCCCAGCATTTT
J: TRBJ1-5
D: .
size: .
V: TRBV9

CDR3: CASTRQDSYEQYF
DNA: TGCGCCAGCACCCGACAGGACTCCTACGAGCAGTACTTC
J: TRBJ2-7
D: .
size: once
V: TRBV5-1

CDR3: CASSPEGDLTEAFF
DNA: TGCGCCAGCAGCCCGGAAGGGGATCTCACTGAAGCTTTCTTT
J: TRBJ1-1
D: .
size: .
V: TRBV5-1

CDR3: CASSSGTGLLAQYF
DNA: TGCGCCAGCAGCTCCGGGACAGGGCTACTTGCTCAGTACTTC
J: TRBJ2-7
D: TRBD1
size: .
V: TRBV5-1

CDR3: CASSGRTRSTDTQYF
DNA: TGTGCCAGCAGCGGAAGGACTAGGAGCACAGATACGCAGTATTTT
J: TRBJ2-3
D: TRBD2
size: few
V: TRBV11-1

CDR3: CASSDRQGLNYGYTF
DNA: TGTGCCAGCAGTGACCGACAGGGATTGAACTATGGCTACACCTTC
J: TRBJ1-2
D: TRBD1
size: few
V: TRBV2

CDR3: CASTRLDGETQYF
DNA: TGTGCCAGCACCCGACTAGATGGGGAGACCCAGTACTTC
J: TRBJ2-5
D: .
size: .
V: TRBV9

CDR3: CSVELGRSTDTQYF
DNA: TGCAGCGTTGAGCTGGGCAGAAGCACAGATACGCAGTATTTT
J: TRBJ2-3
D: .
size: .
V: TRBV29-1

CDR3: CASSIHGDQPQHF
DNA: TGTGCCAGTAGTATTCACGGGGATCAGCCCCAGCATTTT
J: TRBJ1-5
D: .
size: few
V: TRBV19

CDR3: CASSPGLNNEQFF
DNA: TGTGCCAGCTCACCGGGACTTAACAATGAGCAGTTCTTC
J: TRBJ2-1
D: .
size: .
V: TRBV18

CDR3: CASSPLGGEQFF
DNA: TGTGCCAGCAGTCCCCTGGGGGGTGAGCAGTTCTTC
J: TRBJ2-1
D: .
size: .
V: TRBV13

CDR3: CASSWAEGPYEQYF
DNA: TGCGCCAGCAGCTGGGCAGAAGGCCCCTACGAGCAGTACTTC
J: TRBJ2-7
D: .
size: once
V: TRBV5-1

CDR3: CASIRDRALNQPQHF
DNA: TGTGCCAGTATCCGGGACAGGGCCCTCAATCAGCCCCAGCATTTT
J: TRBJ1-5
D: TRBD1
size: .
V: TRBV19

CDR3: CSVVQNEQFF
DNA: TGCAGCGTTGTACAAAATGAGCAGTTCTTC
J: TRBJ2-1
D: .
size: once
V: TRBV29-1

CDR3: CASSDGTGVGGTEAFF
DNA: TGTGCCAGCAGTGACGGGACAGGGGTCGGGGGTACTGAAGCTTTCTTT
J: TRBJ1-1
D: TRBD1
size: .
V: TRBV6-1

CDR3: CASSPTTGRVGGYTF
DNA: TGTGCCAGCAGCCCCACCACAGGGAGAGTCGGGGGCTACACCTTC
J: TRBJ1-2
D: .
size: .
V: TRBV9

CDR3: CASSPLGATSGRSSYEQYF
DNA: TGTGCCAGCTCACCACTAGGGGCAACTAGCGGGAGGAGCTCCTACGAGCAGTACTTC
J: TRBJ2-7
D: TRBD2
size: .
V: TRBV18

CDR3: CASSQVRTSTETQYF
DNA: TGCGCCAGCAGCCAAGTACGGACTAGCACGGAGACCCAGTACTTC
J: TRBJ2-5
D: TRBD2
size: .
V: TRBV4-1

CDR3: CASSSFGTMPNYGYTF
DNA: TGTGCCAGCAGCTCATTCGGGACAATGCCTAACTATGGCTACACCTTC
J: TRBJ1-2
D: .
size: .
V: TRBV13

CDR3: CSVVGASGSSYNEQFF
DNA: TGCAGCGTTGTAGGGGCTAGCGGGAGCTCCTACAATGAGCAGTTCTTC
J: TRBJ2-1
D: TRBD2
size: .
V: TRBV29-1

CDR3: CASSSSIYGYTF
DNA: TGTGCCAGCAGTTCATCTATCTATGGCTACACCTTC
J: TRBJ1-2
D: .
size: .
V: TRBV2

CDR3: CSVITGAYEQYF
DNA: TGCAGCGTTATAACAGGAGCCTACGAGCAGTACTTC
J: TRBJ2-7
D: .
size: .
V: TRBV29-1

CDR3: CASSLMARGTGELFF
DNA: TGTGCCAGCAGCTTAATGGCCAGGGGCACCGGGGAGCTGTTTTTT
J: TRBJ2-2
D: .
size: few
V: TRBV11-2

CDR3: CASSVDSSGNTIYF
DNA: TGCGCCAGCAGCGTCGACAGCTCTGGAAACACCATATATTTT
J: TRBJ1-3
D: .
size: .
V: TRBV5-1

CDR3: CASSLVGQGVADYGYTF
DNA: TGCGCCAGCAGCTTGGTGGGGCAGGGGGTTGCGGACTATGGCTACACCTTC
J: TRBJ1-2
D: TRBD1
size: once
V: TRBV5-1

CDR3: CASSLGRLAGGTYEQYF
DNA: TGCGCCAGCAGCTTGGGTCGACTAGCGGGAGGAACGTACGAGCAGTACTTC
J: TRBJ2-7
D: TRBD2
size: .
V: TRBV5-1